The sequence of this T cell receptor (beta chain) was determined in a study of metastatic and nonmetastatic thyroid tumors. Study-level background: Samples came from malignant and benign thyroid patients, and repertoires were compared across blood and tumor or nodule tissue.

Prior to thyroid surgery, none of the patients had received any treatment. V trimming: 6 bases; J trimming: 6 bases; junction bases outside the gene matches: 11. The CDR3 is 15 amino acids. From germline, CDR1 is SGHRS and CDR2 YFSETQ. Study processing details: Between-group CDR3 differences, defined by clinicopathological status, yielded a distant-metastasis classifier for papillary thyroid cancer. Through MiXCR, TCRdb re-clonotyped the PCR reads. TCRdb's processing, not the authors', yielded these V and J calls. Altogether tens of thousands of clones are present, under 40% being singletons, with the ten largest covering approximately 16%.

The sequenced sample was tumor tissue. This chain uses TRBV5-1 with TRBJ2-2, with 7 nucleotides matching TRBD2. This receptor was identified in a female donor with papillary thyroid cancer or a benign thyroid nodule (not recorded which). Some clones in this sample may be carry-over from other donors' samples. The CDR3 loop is CASTQGGSGSGELFF. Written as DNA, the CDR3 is TGCGCCAGCACCCAAGGCGGGAGTGGATCCGGGGAGCTGTTTTTT.